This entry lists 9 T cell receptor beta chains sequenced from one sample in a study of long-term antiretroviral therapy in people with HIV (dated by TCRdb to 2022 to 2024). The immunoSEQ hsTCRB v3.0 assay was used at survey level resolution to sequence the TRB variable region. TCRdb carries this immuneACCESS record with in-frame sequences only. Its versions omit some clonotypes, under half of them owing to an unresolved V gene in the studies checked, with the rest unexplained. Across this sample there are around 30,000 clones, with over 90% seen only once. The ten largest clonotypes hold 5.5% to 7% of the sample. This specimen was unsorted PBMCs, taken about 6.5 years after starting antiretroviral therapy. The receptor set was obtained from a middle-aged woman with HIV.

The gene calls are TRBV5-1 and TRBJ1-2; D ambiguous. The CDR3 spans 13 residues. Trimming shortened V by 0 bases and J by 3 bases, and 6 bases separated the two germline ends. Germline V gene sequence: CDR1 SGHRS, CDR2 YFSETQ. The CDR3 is CASSLDGDYGYTF. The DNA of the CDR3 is TGCGCCAGCAGCTTGGATGGAGACTATGGCTACACCTTC.

The CDR3 sequence: CASSQDGQGNSPLHF. The CDR3 bases are TGCGCCAGCAGCCAAGATGGGCAGGGTAATTCACCCCTCCACTTT. The chain carries TRBV4-1 and TRBJ1-6, with D tentatively TRBD1 (5 bases). Trimming stripped 0 bases from V and 6 bases from J, with 9 bases between. Germline V gene lookup returns CDR1 MGHRA and CDR2 YSYEKL. The CDR3 totals 15 residues.

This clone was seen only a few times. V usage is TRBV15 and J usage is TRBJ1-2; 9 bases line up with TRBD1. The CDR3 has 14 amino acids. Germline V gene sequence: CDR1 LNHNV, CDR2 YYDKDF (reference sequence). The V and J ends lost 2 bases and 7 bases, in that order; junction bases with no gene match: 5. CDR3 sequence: CATSRRDRVSGYTF. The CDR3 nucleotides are TGTGCCACCAGCAGAAGGGACAGGGTCTCTGGCTACACCTTC.

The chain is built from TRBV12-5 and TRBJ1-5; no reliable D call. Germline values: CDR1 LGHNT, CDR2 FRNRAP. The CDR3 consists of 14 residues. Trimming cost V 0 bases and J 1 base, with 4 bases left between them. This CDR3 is CASGLVGSNQPQHF. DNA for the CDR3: TGTGCTAGTGGTTTGGTCGGGAGCAATCAGCCCCAGCATTTT.

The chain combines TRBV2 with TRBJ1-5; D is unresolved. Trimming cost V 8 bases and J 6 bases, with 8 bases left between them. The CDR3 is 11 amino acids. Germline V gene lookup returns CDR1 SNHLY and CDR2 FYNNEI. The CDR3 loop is CASRAGQPQHF. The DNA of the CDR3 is TGTGCCAGCCGTGCAGGTCAGCCCCAGCATTTT.

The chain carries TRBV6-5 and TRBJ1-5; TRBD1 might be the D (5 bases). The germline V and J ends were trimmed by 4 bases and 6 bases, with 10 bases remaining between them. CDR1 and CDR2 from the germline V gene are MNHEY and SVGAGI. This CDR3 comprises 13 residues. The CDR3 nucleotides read TGTGCCAGCAGTTGGGGGTGGCGTCAGCCCCAGCATTTT. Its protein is CASSWGWRQPQHF.

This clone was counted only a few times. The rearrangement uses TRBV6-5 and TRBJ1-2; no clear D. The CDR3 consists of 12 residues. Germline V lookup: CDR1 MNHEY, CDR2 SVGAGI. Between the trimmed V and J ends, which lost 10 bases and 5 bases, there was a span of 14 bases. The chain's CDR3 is CATGRPGYGYTF. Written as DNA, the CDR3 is TGTGCCACAGGCAGACCGGGGTATGGCTACACCTTC.

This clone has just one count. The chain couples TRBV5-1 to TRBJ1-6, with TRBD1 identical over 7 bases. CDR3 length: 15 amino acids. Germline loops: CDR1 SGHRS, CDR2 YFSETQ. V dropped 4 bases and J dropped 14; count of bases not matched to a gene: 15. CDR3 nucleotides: TGCGCCAGCAGCAGGGAAGGGGGCAGCCAAGTCGCCCTCCACTTT. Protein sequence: CASSREGGSQVALHF.

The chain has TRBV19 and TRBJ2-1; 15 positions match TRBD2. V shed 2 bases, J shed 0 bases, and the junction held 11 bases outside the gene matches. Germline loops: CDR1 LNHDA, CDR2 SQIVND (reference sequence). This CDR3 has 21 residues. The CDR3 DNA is TGTGCCAGTAGTATATGGAGCGGGACTAGCGGGGGGCTAAGCTCCTACAATGAGCAGTTCTTC. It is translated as CASSIWSGTSGGLSSYNEQFF.